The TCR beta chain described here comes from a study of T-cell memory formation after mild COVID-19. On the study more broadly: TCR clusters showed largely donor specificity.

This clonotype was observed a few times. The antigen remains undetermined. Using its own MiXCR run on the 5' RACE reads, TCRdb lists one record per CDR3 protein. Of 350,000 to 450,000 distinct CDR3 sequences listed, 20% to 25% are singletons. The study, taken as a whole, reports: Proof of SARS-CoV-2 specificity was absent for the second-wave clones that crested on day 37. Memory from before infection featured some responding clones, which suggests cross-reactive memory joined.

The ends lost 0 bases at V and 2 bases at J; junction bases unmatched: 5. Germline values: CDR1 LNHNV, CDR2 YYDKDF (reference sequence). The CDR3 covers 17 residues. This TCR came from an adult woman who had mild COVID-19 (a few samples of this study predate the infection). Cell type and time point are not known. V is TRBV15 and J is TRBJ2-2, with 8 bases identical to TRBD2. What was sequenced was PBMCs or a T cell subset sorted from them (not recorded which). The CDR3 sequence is CATSRDRTSGNTGELFF. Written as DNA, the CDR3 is TGTGCCACCAGCAGAGATAGAACTAGCGGAAACACCGGGGAGCTGTTTTTT.